This T cell receptor beta chain was captured by sequencing in a study of beta chain features in type 1 diabetes. Cell sorting via CD45RO/CCR7/CD25/CD127/CD95/CD27 was performed to obtain CD4+ naive, central memory, regulatory and stem cell-like memory cells. Expressed TCRB transcripts got sequenced, as all isolated RNA was reverse transcribed. Libraries were prepared by immunoSEQ multiplex PCR; TCRdb keeps only in-frame clonotypes and omits some of them. Of fewer than 900,000 clones listed, 15% to 20% are singletons. Germline loops: CDR1 KGHSH, CDR2 LQKENI. CDR3 length: 15 amino acids. V lost 2 bases and J 6 bases, leaving 17 bases between the germline ends. About this clone: Its antigen is not identified.

Study conclusions and caveats: Type 1 diabetes patients had TCRB CDR3s that were shorter (moderately but significantly so) in all four CD4+ subsets. Junctions at VDJ sites from type 1 diabetes patients had fewer insertions and more deletions.

Material for sequencing was naive CD4+ T cells from blood. This clonotype was obtained from a woman aged 18-29 years in good health. The chain has TRBV18 and TRBJ2-7; weak D call: TRBD2 (6 bases). The CDR3 sequence: CASSPRTGGEGEQYF. The CDR3 DNA reads TGTGCCAGCTCACCAAGGACCGGGGGTGAGGGCGAGCAGTACTTC.